The source of this T cell receptor (beta chain) is a study of cytomegalovirus exposure and HLA in healthy donors. Researchers ran the PCR with 60 Vbeta and 13 Jbeta primers. Only in-frame clones appear in the TCRdb table, and some are missing; sequencing was by immunoSEQ multiplex PCR. Found here are about 130,000 clones, around 69% of them singletons; the top ten hold approximately 2.6%. This CDR3 is built from 15 residues. The V end was cut by 0 bases, the J end by 2 bases, with 10 bases between. The germline V gene has CDR1 MNHEY and CDR2 SVGAGI. This clonotype originated in a human donor in good health. Sequenced: PBMCs. The V and J genes are TRBV6-5 and TRBJ1-2; weak D call: TRBD1 (6 bases). CDR3 sequence reads: CASSYSVRGNYGYTF. In nucleotides, the CDR3 is TGTGCCAGCAGTTACTCGGTAAGGGGGAACTATGGCTACACCTTC.